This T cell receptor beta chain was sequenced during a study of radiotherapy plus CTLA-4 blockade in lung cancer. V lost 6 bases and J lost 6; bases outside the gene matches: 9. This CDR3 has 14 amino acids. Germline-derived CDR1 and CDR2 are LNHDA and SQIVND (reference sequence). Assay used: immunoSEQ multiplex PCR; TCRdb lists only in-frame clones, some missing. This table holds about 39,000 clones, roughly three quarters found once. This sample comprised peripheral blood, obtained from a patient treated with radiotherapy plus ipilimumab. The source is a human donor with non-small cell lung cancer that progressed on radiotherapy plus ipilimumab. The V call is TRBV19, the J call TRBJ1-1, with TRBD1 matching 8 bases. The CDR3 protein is CASRTRTGSAEAFF. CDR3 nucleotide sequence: TGTGCCAGTAGAACCCGGACAGGGTCCGCTGAAGCTTTCTTT.